These 32 T cell receptor beta chains were sequenced from one sample in a study of metastatic and nonmetastatic thyroid tumors. Patients were all untreated before their thyroid surgery. TCRdb redid the clone calls on the PCR reads using MiXCR. The table lists approximately 16,000 clones, roughly 33% of them singletons, with roughly 13% in the top ten. The sequenced sample consisted of tumor tissue. The source is a male donor with papillary thyroid cancer or a benign thyroid nodule (not recorded which). Some clones in this sample may be carry-over from other donors' samples.

This clone was detected once. This chain uses TRBV11-1 with TRBJ1-1; TRBD1 aligns across 8 bases. Per germline, CDR1 SGHAT and CDR2 FQDESV (reference sequence). The CDR3 consists of 16 residues. V lost 2 bases and J lost 4; bases outside the gene matches: 9. The CDR3 DNA sequence: TGTGCCAGCAGCTTACTACACAGGGGGGGCGGCACTGAAGCTTTCTTT. This gives the protein CASSLLHRGGGTEAFF. Drawing the rest from reference TRBV11-1 and TRBJ1-1, the complete variable domain is EAEVAQSPRYKITEKSQAVAFWCDPISGHATLYWYRQILGQGPELLVQFQDESVVDDSQLPKDRFSAERLKGVDSTLKIQPAELGDSAMYLCASSLLHRGGGTEAFFGQGTRLTVV.

V usage is TRBV2 and J usage is TRBJ2-6; D gene ambiguous. The germline V and J ends were trimmed by 10 bases and 4 bases, with 11 bases remaining between them. The V gene's germline CDR1 is SNHLY and CDR2 FYNNEI. This CDR3 has 13 residues. CDR3 region: CAIGGLGANVLTF. Here the CDR3 DNA reads TGTGCCATCGGCGGTTTGGGGGCCAACGTCCTGACTTTC.

This clone was found many times. The V and J genes are TRBV7-8 and TRBJ2-1; D possibly corresponds to TRBD1 (5 bases). The germline V and J ends were trimmed by 7 bases and 4 bases, with 11 bases remaining between them. Germline V gene data show CDR1 as SGHVS and CDR2 as FQNEAQ. The CDR3 loop spans 13 amino acids. In DNA form, the CDR3 reads TGTGCCAGCAACTTGCAGGGATACAATGAGCAGTTCTTC. This gives the protein CASNLQGYNEQFF.

Within the sample, this clone is medium-sized. This sequence joins TRBV9 and TRBJ1-2; maybe TRBD1 (6 bases). Germline CDR1 SGDLS, CDR2 YYNGEE. CDR3 length: 13 residues. V lost 0 bases and J 7 bases, leaving 10 bases between the germline ends. The CDR3 bases are TGTGCCAGCAGCGTAGGGACAGCCGCTGGCTACACCTTC. The encoded protein is CASSVGTAAGYTF.

Note on this clone: At one end, the junction sequence differs from germline, possibly due to a read error. The V call is TRBV4-1, the J call TRBJ1-2; D gene unclear. Germline V gene sequence: CDR1 MGHRA, CDR2 YSYEKL. The CDR3 loop spans 16 amino acids. For the CDR3, the DNA is TGCGCCAGTAGCCAAGGTTGTCGCGGGGTTAGCTATGGCTACACCTTC. Translation gives CASSQGCRGVSYGYTF.

This clone was observed at least ten times. In DNA, the CDR3 is TGTGCCAGCAGCCAAGGTGCGGCTATCTACTCTGGAAACACCATATATTTT. Protein product: CASSQGAAIYSGNTIYF. The chain has TRBV4-2 and TRBJ1-3; D is unresolved. The CDR3 covers 17 residues. The germline V gene encodes CDR1 LGHNA and CDR2 YNFKEQ. The germline V and J ends were trimmed by 1 base and 0 bases, with 13 bases remaining between them.

By share, this clone ranks as medium-sized. This chain's CDR3 is CSAARTGTYGYTF. CDR3 DNA: TGCAGTGCCGCCCGGACAGGAACCTATGGCTACACCTTC. V gene TRBV20-1 combines with J gene TRBJ1-2, with 7 bases lining up with TRBD1. CDR1 is DFQATT, CDR2 SNEGSKA, per germline (reference sequence). Unmatched junction bases numbered 8, after V lost 6 bases and J lost 4 bases. The CDR3 runs to 13 residues.

This clone has at least ten counts. A much larger clonotype is one base distant, so this may be a read error. The chain combines TRBV18 with TRBJ2-1; weak D call: TRBD2 (6 bases). Germline CDR1 reads KGHSH; CDR2 reads LQKENI. CDR3 length: 17 amino acids. For the CDR3, the DNA is TGTGCCAGCTCACCAAGGGAGAACTCTGCGCGGGGCAATGAGCAGCTCTTC. This gives the protein CASSPRENSARGNEQLF.

By sample share, this clone is medium-sized. The gene calls are TRBV6-1 and TRBJ1-1, with D perhaps TRBD1 (5 bases). The CDR3 is 13 residues long. V was pared by 2 bases and J by 5 bases, with 9 bases between. Germline V gene data show CDR1 as MNHNS and CDR2 as SASEGT. The CDR3 sequence: CASSERGGTEAFF. For the CDR3, the DNA is TGTGCCAGCAGTGAAAGGGGTGGGACTGAAGCTTTCTTT.

The rearrangement uses TRBV30 and TRBJ2-7; D might be TRBD1 or TRBD2, each matching 5 bases. Germline CDR1 is GTSNPN and CDR2 is SVGIG (reference sequence). The CDR3 contains 14 residues. V lost 0 bases and J 2 bases, leaving 11 bases between the germline ends. CDR3: CAWSVSGTAYEQYF. As DNA, the CDR3 is TGTGCCTGGAGTGTCTCCGGGACGGCCTACGAGCAGTACTTC. Variable domain in full (rest from reference TRBV30 and TRBJ2-7): SQTIHQWPATLVQPVGSPLSLECTVEGTSNPNLYWYRQAAGRGLQLLFYSVGIGQISSEVPQNLSASRPQDRQFILSSKKLLLSDSGFYLCAWSVSGTAYEQYFGPGTRLTVT.

In its sample, this clone was seen a few times. The genes are TRBV6-1 and TRBJ1-3; 7 bases map to TRBD1. Germline-derived CDR1 and CDR2 are MNHNS and SASEGT. The CDR3 length is 17 residues. J was trimmed by 0 bases and V by 6 bases; bases with no gene match: 11. The CDR3: CASSYSTGESSGNTIYF. The CDR3 DNA sequence: TGTGCCAGCAGCTATAGTACAGGGGAAAGCTCTGGAAACACCATATATTTT.

The chain links TRBV6-1 to TRBJ2-7, with TRBD2 as a possible D gene (5 bases). Trimming shortened V by 0 bases and J by 2 bases, and 8 bases separated the two germline ends. Germline lookup yields CDR1 MNHNS and CDR2 SASEGT. This CDR3 spans 14 amino acids. The DNA for the CDR3 is TGTGCCAGCAGTGAAGCGGACGGGGCCTACGAGCAGTACTTC. Protein: CASSEADGAYEQYF.

This sequence joins TRBV20-1 and TRBJ2-7; 9 bases are shared with TRBD2. Germline lookup yields CDR1 DFQATT and CDR2 SNEGSKA (reference sequence). CDR3 length: 14 residues. The trim removed 3 bases at V and 2 bases at J, leaving 5 bases unmatched. The CDR3 spells CSARRLAEPYEQYF. The DNA for the CDR3 is TGCAGTGCTAGGCGACTAGCGGAGCCCTACGAGCAGTACTTC.

This sequence joins TRBV19 and TRBJ2-1; possibly TRBD1 for D (5 bases). This CDR3 is built from 13 residues. CDR1 is LNHDA and CDR2 is SQIVND in the germline V gene (reference sequence). V shed 3 bases and J shed 8 bases, with 11 bases lying between them. The CDR3 region is CASSIPGQDEQFF. The CDR3 region has the DNA TGTGCCAGTAGTATTCCAGGGCAGGATGAGCAGTTCTTC.

This clone was observed many times. V is TRBV11-3 and J is TRBJ1-1; D remains ambiguous. This CDR3 is built from 13 residues. With 7 bases removed from V and 2 bases from J, the gap between germline ends came to 11 bases. The germline V gene encodes CDR1 SGHNT and CDR2 YENEEA. CDR3 in amino acids: CASISGQNTEAFF. In nucleotides, the CDR3 is TGTGCCAGCATTAGCGGCCAAAACACTGAAGCTTTCTTT.

In its sample, this clone is medium-sized. The chain links TRBV19 to TRBJ2-7; 9 bases fit TRBD2. CDR1 is LNHDA, CDR2 SQIVND, per germline (reference sequence). The junction had 9 bases not matched to a gene; V was cut back by 5 bases and J by 4 bases. The CDR3 length is 15 residues. The CDR3 DNA sequence: TGTGCCAGTAGTCCTAGCGGGAAGCCTCCTTACGAGCAGTACTTC. This sequence encodes CASSPSGKPPYEQYF.

This clone turned up a few times. The rearrangement uses TRBV6-5 and TRBJ2-7, with TRBD1 identical over 7 bases. CDR3 length: 15 residues. The germline CDR1 and CDR2 sequences are MNHEY and SVGAGI. With V trimmed by 0 bases and J by 1 base, 3 bases remained unmatched. The CDR3 reads CASSYSRQGSYEQYF. The CDR3 DNA reads as TGTGCCAGCAGTTACTCCCGACAGGGATCCTACGAGCAGTACTTC.

This chain joins TRBV30 and TRBJ2-3; a weak D match, TRBD2 (7 bases). The CDR3 is made up of 14 amino acids. V shed 2 bases and J shed 6 bases, with 15 bases lying between them. The germline CDR1 and CDR2 sequences are GTSNPN and SVGIG (reference sequence). CDR3 nucleotide sequence: TGTGCCTGGAGTCGAGGGGGGGGCGAGGATACGCAGTATTTT. Translation gives CAWSRGGGEDTQYF.

The gene calls are TRBV7-2 and TRBJ2-7; maybe TRBD1 (6 bases). Germline CDR1 SGHTA, CDR2 FQGNSA. Trimming removed 0 bases at V and 1 base at J, with 13 bases between. This CDR3 has 16 residues. The CDR3 is CASSLAGQRVSYEQYF. In DNA form, the CDR3 reads TGTGCCAGCAGCTTAGCAGGACAGAGAGTGTCCTACGAGCAGTACTTC.

V usage is TRBV20-1 and J usage is TRBJ1-1; D is uncertain. The CDR3 runs to 15 residues. The germline CDR1 and CDR2 sequences are DFQATT and SNEGSKA (reference sequence). The V end lost 0 bases, the J end lost 2 bases, and 13 bases lay between the germline ends. The CDR3 region is CSARDPSGGNTEAFF. The CDR3, as DNA: TGCAGTGCTAGAGACCCTTCGGGCGGAAACACTGAAGCTTTCTTT.

The chain uses TRBV30 and TRBJ1-2; perhaps TRBD1 as D (5 bases). The V and J ends lost 0 bases and 4 bases respectively, with 15 bases between them. This CDR3 is built from 15 residues. Germline assignment: CDR1 GTSNPN and CDR2 SVGIG (reference sequence). The DNA of the CDR3 is TGTGCCTGGAGTGTACGGGGGGACCCTGGCTATGGCTACACCTTC. As protein: CAWSVRGDPGYGYTF.

The chain joins TRBV6-1 to TRBJ1-6; 9 bases fit TRBD1. The CDR3 is 15 amino acids. Germline loops: CDR1 MNHNS, CDR2 SASEGT. Trimming at V came to 5 bases and at J to 9 bases, leaving 8 bases not matched to a gene. The CDR3 nucleotides are TGTGCCAGCAGTCCTCGGGACAGGGTGGGTTCACCCCTCCACTTT. This translates into CASSPRDRVGSPLHF.

The chain uses TRBV11-2 and TRBJ1-5, with 8 bases that match TRBD1. Germline V gene sequence: CDR1 SGHAT, CDR2 FQNNGV. The CDR3 length is 16 residues. V gave up 3 bases and J gave up 2 bases; unmatched junction bases: 6. The CDR3 sequence: CASSFDRGVGNQPQHF. The CDR3 nucleotides are TGTGCCAGCAGCTTCGACAGGGGCGTCGGCAATCAGCCCCAGCATTTT.

This chain links TRBV7-9 with TRBJ1-6; no firm D call. This CDR3 region has 14 residues. The germline V and J ends were trimmed by 0 bases and 14 bases, with 14 bases remaining between them. The germline gives CDR1 SEHNR, CDR2 FQNEAQ (reference sequence). CDR3 loop: CASSLAASESSLHF. The CDR3 DNA reads TGTGCCAGCAGCTTAGCCGCCTCTGAAAGTTCCCTCCACTTT.

This clone was observed many times. The chain combines TRBV3-1 with TRBJ2-7; TRBD2 agrees at 9 bases. Losses at the gene ends were 1 base for V and 6 bases for J; bases not matched to a gene: 7. The CDR3 extends over 15 amino acids. Germline CDR1 is LGHDT and CDR2 is YNNKEL (reference sequence). DNA for the CDR3: TGTGCCAGCAGCCAAGTCTCCGGACTAGCGCCCGAGCAGTACTTC. As protein: CASSQVSGLAPEQYF.

The chain recombines TRBV19 with TRBJ1-2, with 7 positions matching TRBD1. The CDR3 covers 15 residues. The V gene's germline CDR1 is LNHDA and CDR2 SQIVND (reference sequence). V lost 7 bases, J lost 0 bases, and 8 bases stayed unmatched. The CDR3 is CASTAGTASNYGYTF. The CDR3 nucleotides are TGTGCCAGTACCGCCGGGACAGCCTCTAACTATGGCTACACCTTC. The full variable domain, completed using reference TRBV19 and TRBJ1-2, is DGGITQSPKYLFRKEGQNVTLSCEQNLNHDAMYWYRQDPGQGLRLIYYSQIVNDFQKGDIAEGYSVSREKKESFPLTVTSAQKNPTAFYLCASTAGTASNYGYTFGSGTRLTVV.

Remarks on this clone: Here the CDR3 omits its conserved ending phenylalanine or tryptophan, so a read error is the likely source. V usage is TRBV9 and J usage is TRBJ2-5; no definite D call. The CDR3 contains 15 residues. The V end was cut by 4 bases, the J end by 3 bases, with 16 bases between. Per germline, CDR1 SGDLS and CDR2 YYNGEE. The CDR3 region has the DNA TGTGCCAGCAGCCCCCGAGCGAGAAGGGAAGAGACCCAGTACTTG. This translates into CASSPRARREETQYL.

This clone was picked up many times. This rearrangement joins TRBV7-9 to TRBJ2-1; tentatively, D is TRBD1 (6 bases). Trimming removed 5 bases from V and 0 bases from J, with 14 bases in between. The CDR3 loop spans 16 amino acids. Germline V gives CDR1 SEHNR, CDR2 FQNEAQ (reference sequence). CDR3 nucleotide sequence: TGTGCCAGCAGCGGGCAGGGGTCCTTCTCCTACAATGAGCAGTTCTTC. Residues: CASSGQGSFSYNEQFF. Full variable domain (missing parts from reference TRBV7-9 and TRBJ2-1): DTGVSQNPRHKITKRGQNVTFRCDPISEHNRLYWYRQTLGQGPEFLTYFQNEAQLEKSRLLSDRFSAERPKGSFSTLEIQRTEQGDSAMYLCASSGQGSFSYNEQFFGPGTRLTVL.

This clone was found many times. The chain couples TRBV4-2 to TRBJ2-5; 9 nucleotides align to TRBD1. CDR3 length: 15 amino acids. V dropped 3 bases and J dropped 4; count of bases not matched to a gene: 6. Germline assignment: CDR1 LGHNA and CDR2 YNFKEQ. The CDR3 region is CASSQETGGGETQYF. The CDR3 nucleotides read TGTGCCAGCAGCCAGGAGACAGGGGGAGGAGAGACCCAGTACTTC.

This clone is deemed medium-sized. This chain connects TRBV19 to TRBJ1-2; D not resolved. The ends were cut back, 6 bases at V and 4 bases at J, with 15 bases in the middle. Germline V gives CDR1 LNHDA, CDR2 SQIVND (reference sequence). CDR3 size: 14 residues. CDR3 region: CASSRTAVGYGYTF. The CDR3 bases are TGTGCCAGTAGCAGAACAGCCGTCGGCTATGGCTACACCTTC.

This clone was observed many times. The rearrangement joins TRBV4-1 to TRBJ2-3; no firm D call. Trimming took 2 bases from V and 6 from J, leaving 9 bases between them. Germline values: CDR1 MGHRA, CDR2 YSYEKL. The CDR3 runs to 13 residues. The CDR3 spells CASSQPNGDTQYF. DNA of the CDR3: TGCGCCAGCAGCCAACCAAACGGGGATACGCAGTATTTT.

This clone was detected many times. Additional DNA sequences in this sample encode the identical CDR3. The chain uses TRBV28 and TRBJ1-2; D call uncertain. From germline, CDR1 is MDHEN and CDR2 SYDVKM. V was cut by 6 bases and J by 2 bases, with 25 bases left in between. The CDR3 runs to 18 residues. The CDR3 spells CASRRTPSFSILNYGYTF. CDR3 coding DNA: TGTGCCAGCAGAAGAACACCCTCATTCTCGATTCTCAACTATGGCTACACCTTC.